This T cell receptor (beta chain) was found in a study of identical twins. Each CDR3 protein gets one entry after TCRdb re-called the 5' RACE reads with MiXCR. The table has around 490,000 distinct CDR3 sequences, about 16% seen once. This clonotype has more than one count but fewer than ten. Germline loops: CDR1 DFQATT, CDR2 SNEGSKA (reference sequence). Trimming at V came to 6 bases and at J to 1 base, leaving 6 bases not matched to a gene. This CDR3 region has 14 residues. The data also belong to a second study, concerning yellow fever vaccine responses in identical twins.

Sequencing was performed on CD4+ T cells sorted from blood. The genes are TRBV20-1 and TRBJ2-1; 7 positions match TRBD1. The receptor comes from a woman under 30 in good health. The CDR3 loop is CSADAGGSYNEQFF. DNA for the CDR3: TGCAGTGCGGACGCAGGGGGTTCCTACAATGAGCAGTTCTTC.